The next 8 T cell receptor beta chains were all read from a single sample in a study of metastatic and nonmetastatic thyroid tumors. TCRdb re-processed the PCR reads through MiXCR. The data hold 30,000 to 50,000 clones, with roughly 13% observed a single time. Among the patients, none had received any treatment before thyroid surgery. The sample comprised blood. These receptors were obtained from a female donor with papillary thyroid cancer or a benign thyroid nodule (not recorded which). Some clones in this sample may be carry-over from other donors' samples.

This clone has just a few counts. The chain uses TRBV2 and TRBJ2-7; D gene ambiguous. Germline V lookup: CDR1 SNHLY, CDR2 FYNNEI. Trimming shortened V by 7 bases and J by 0 bases, and 10 bases separated the two germline ends. This CDR3 has 13 residues. The CDR3 protein is CASMVASSYEQYF. DNA of the CDR3: TGTGCCAGCATGGTGGCAAGCTCCTACGAGCAGTACTTC. Together with reference TRBV2 and TRBJ2-7, the CDR3 gives the full variable domain: EPEVTQTPSHQVTQMGQEVILRCVPISNHLYFYWYRQILGQKVEFLVSFYNNEISEKSEIFDDQFSVERPDGSNFTLKIRSTKLEDSAMYFCASMVASSYEQYFGPGTRLTVT.

As regards this clone: Being one base from a much bigger clone, this may be a read error. The CDR3 is CRGGDSGTEQFF. For the CDR3, the DNA is TGCAGGGGAGGAGATTCGGGGACTGAGCAGTTCTTC. The chain has TRBV29-1 and TRBJ2-1; D may be TRBD2 (6 bases). The germline V gene has CDR1 SQVTM and CDR2 ANQGSEA. The CDR3 covers 12 residues.

Concerning this clone: Sequence at one end of the junction differs from germline and may be a read error. This chain connects TRBV6-1 to TRBJ2-1, with D possibly being TRBD1 or TRBD2 (5 bases each). The CDR3 covers 16 residues. Germline CDR1 and CDR2: MNHNS and SASEGT. The CDR3 coding sequence is TGTGTCAGCAATGCCTTGGGGACCAGGAAAGTCAATGAGCAGTTCTTC. This sequence encodes CVSNALGTRKVNEQFF.

Regarding this clone: With a much larger clone just one base away, this may be a read error. The chain joins TRBV19 to TRBJ1-1, with unresolved D. CDR3 length: 14 residues. Germline V lookup: CDR1 LNHDA, CDR2 SQIVND (reference sequence). The CDR3 DNA is TGTGACAGTACCCTCATCTACCTGAACACTGAAGCTTTCTTT. This codes for CDSTLIYLNTEAFF.

This clone was counted many times. The chain joins TRBV20-1 to TRBJ1-2, with D perhaps TRBD1 (6 bases). V was clipped by 0 bases and J by 8 bases, with 13 bases between them. Per germline, CDR1 DFQATT and CDR2 SNEGSKA (reference sequence). The CDR3 is 13 amino acids. In DNA, the CDR3 is TGCAGTGCTAGAGAGCAGACAGGCGGAGGCTACACCTTC. Translated: CSAREQTGGGYTF.

This clone was counted at least ten times. V and J are TRBV25-1 and TRBJ1-5; no clear D. Germline V lookup: CDR1 MGHDK, CDR2 SYGVNS. The CDR3 extends over 15 amino acids. Between the trimmed V and J ends, which lost 10 bases and 4 bases, there was a span of 20 bases. This chain's CDR3 is CAIRRRRIPNQPQHF. The CDR3 bases are TGTGCCATACGACGGCGGCGCATACCAAATCAGCCCCAGCATTTT. The full variable domain, with the rest looked up from reference TRBV25-1 and TRBJ1-5, is EADIYQTPRYLVIGTGKKITLECSQTMGHDKMYWYQQDPGMELHLIHYSYGVNSTEKGDLSSESTVSRIRTEHFPLTLESARPSHTSQYLCAIRRRRIPNQPQHFGDGTRLSIL.

V and J are TRBV6-1 and TRBJ1-2, with 8 bases fitting TRBD1. Germline values: CDR1 MNHNS, CDR2 SASEGT. V gave up 5 bases and J gave up 4 bases; unmatched junction bases: 3. The CDR3 has 13 residues. CDR3 coding DNA: TGTGCCAGCAGTAGACAGGGGCGCTATGGCTACACCTTC. It is translated as CASSRQGRYGYTF.

The chain joins TRBV6-1 to TRBJ2-7, with 9 bases identical to TRBD1. V dropped 5 bases and J dropped 8; count of bases not matched to a gene: 13. This CDR3 has 15 amino acids. The V gene's germline CDR1 is MNHNS and CDR2 SASEGT. This CDR3 reads CASSPPGTGCGQQYF. For the CDR3, the DNA is TGTGCCAGCAGTCCCCCCGGGACAGGGTGTGGCCAGCAGTACTTC.